This record looks at one TCR beta chain sequence and its context. This record comes from a study of blood T cells in healthy people across ages. The donors, all healthy, were Caucasians living in Russia, aged about 6 to 95. For every donor, a draw yielded approximately 9.8 milliliters of peripheral blood. For the second PCR, which ran for roughly 6 to 12 cycles, a sample-barcoded 5' primer and a J-beta primer mix were used. Each TCR beta cDNA got a 12-nucleotide random molecular identifier. TCRdb re-called the 5' RACE reads through MiXCR, storing one row per CDR3 protein. The sample lists 650,000 to 1,000,000 distinct CDR3 sequences, roughly 34% occurring once. CDR1 SNHLY and CDR2 FYNNEI come from the germline V gene. With 4 bases removed from V and 2 bases from J, the gap between germline ends came to 11 bases. The CDR3 runs 15 residues.

Sequenced input: blood. The origin of this receptor is a man aged 18 to 35 in good health. The V gene is TRBV2, the J gene TRBJ2-2; D perhaps matches TRBD2 (6 bases). CDR3 DNA sequence: TGTGCCAGCAGTGTTAGCGGAGTCAACACCGGGGAGCTGTTTTTT. Protein sequence: CASSVSGVNTGELFF.